This T cell receptor beta chain was found in a study of regulatory T cells in long-lasting Graves disease. iRepertoire HTBI primers and Arm-PCR of CDR3 regions built TCR beta libraries. In the authors' workflow: Looking across samples, the authors found some 60 TRBV and some 13 TRBJ segments. TCRdb reanalysed the multiplex PCR reads using MiXCR and keeps one entry per CDR3 protein. The V and J calls were not made by the authors but by TCRdb's processing. The sample has about 430,000 distinct CDR3 sequences, over 14% seen once. V was pared by 8 bases and J by 4 bases, with 15 bases between. The CDR3 spans 14 residues. Germline loops: CDR1 MNHEY, CDR2 SMNVEV (reference sequence). Time point: newly diagnosed GD, antithyroid drugs for less than 3 months. PBMC RNA was the source of the TCR library. This sample also appeared in a second study, on T cells in Graves' hyperthyroidism and ophthalmopathy. That study adds: Among the patients, aged 18 to 65, hyperthyroidism was newly diagnosed and had lasted under 2 months.

The genes are TRBV27 and TRBJ1-3; perhaps TRBD1 as D (5 bases). The source was peripheral blood mononuclear cells (PBMCs), collected at new diagnosis, from a patient treated with antithyroid drugs. This sequence was found in a woman in her forties with Graves disease. As DNA, the CDR3 is TGTGCCAGCGCTAGCCCAGGGCGAGGAAACACCATATATTTT. This translates into CASASPGRGNTIYF.